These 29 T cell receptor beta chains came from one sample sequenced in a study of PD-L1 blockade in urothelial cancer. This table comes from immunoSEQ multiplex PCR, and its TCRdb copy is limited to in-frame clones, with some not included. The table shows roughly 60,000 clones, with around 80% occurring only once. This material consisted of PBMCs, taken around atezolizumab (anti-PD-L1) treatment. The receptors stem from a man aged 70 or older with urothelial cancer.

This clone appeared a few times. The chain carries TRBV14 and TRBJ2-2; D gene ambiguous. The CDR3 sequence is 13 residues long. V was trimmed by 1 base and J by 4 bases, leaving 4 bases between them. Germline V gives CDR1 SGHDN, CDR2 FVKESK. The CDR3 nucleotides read TGTGCCAGCAGCCAAGTCAGCACCGGGGAGCTGTTTTTT. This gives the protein CASSQVSTGELFF.

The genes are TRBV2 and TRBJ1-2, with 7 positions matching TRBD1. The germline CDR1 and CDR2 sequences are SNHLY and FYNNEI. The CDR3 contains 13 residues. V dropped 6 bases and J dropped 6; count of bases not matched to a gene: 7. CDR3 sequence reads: CASRTGTADGYTF. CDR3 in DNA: TGTGCCAGCAGAACCGGGACAGCAGATGGCTACACCTTC.

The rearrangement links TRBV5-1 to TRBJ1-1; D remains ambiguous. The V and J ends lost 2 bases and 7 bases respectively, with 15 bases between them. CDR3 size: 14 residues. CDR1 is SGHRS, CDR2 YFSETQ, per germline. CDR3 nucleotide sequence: TGCGCCAGCAGCTTTCGGAGCGTCGAAGATGAAGCTTTCTTT. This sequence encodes CASSFRSVEDEAFF.

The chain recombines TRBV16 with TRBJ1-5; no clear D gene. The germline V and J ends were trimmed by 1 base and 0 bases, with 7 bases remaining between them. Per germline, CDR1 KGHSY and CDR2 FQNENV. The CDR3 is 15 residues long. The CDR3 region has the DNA TGTGCCAGCAGCCAATTACAGACTAGCAATCAGCCCCAGCATTTT. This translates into CASSQLQTSNQPQHF.

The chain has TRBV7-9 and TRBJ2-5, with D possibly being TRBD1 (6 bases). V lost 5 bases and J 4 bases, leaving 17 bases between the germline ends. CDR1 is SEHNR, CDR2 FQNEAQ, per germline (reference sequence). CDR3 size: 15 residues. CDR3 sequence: CASSPLPGHSETQYF. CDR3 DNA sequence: TGTGCCAGCAGCCCTCTACCGGGACACTCAGAGACCCAGTACTTC.

The CDR3 DNA reads TGTGCCTGGAGCCCAGGGGGCGGAATTCAAGAGACCCAGTACTTC. Translation: CAWSPGGGIQETQYF. V gene TRBV30 combines with J gene TRBJ2-5; 8 bases agree with TRBD1. After removal of 3 bases from V and 2 bases from J, the junction contained 8 bases not matched to a gene. In germline, CDR1 is GTSNPN, CDR2 SVGIG (reference sequence). The CDR3 is 15 residues long.

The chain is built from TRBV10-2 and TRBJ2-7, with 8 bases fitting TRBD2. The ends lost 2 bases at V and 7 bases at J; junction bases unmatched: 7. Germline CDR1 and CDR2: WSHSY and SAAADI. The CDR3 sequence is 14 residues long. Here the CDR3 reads CASSENPGGGEQYF. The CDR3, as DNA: TGCGCCAGCAGTGAGAATCCGGGGGGGGGAGAGCAGTACTTC.

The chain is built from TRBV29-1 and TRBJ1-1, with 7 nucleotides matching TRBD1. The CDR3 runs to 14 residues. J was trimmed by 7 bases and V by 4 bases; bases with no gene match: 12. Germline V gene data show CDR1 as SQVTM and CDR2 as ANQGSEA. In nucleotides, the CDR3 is TGCAGCGTTGGCCCCAGGACAGGAGCCCATGAAGCTTTCTTT. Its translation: CSVGPRTGAHEAFF.

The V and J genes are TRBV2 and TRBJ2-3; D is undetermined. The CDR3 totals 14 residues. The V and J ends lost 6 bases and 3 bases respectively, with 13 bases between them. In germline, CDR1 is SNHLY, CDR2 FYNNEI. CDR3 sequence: CASSLLLLTDTQYF. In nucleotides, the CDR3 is TGTGCCAGCAGCCTTCTTCTATTGACAGATACGCAGTATTTT.

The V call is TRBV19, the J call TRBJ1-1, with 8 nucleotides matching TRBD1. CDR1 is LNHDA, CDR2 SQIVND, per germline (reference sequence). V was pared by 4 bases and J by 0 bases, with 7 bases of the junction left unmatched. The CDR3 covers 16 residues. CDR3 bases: TGTGCCAGTAGTAGCGGACAGGGACAGATGAACACTGAAGCTTTCTTT. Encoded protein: CASSSGQGQMNTEAFF.

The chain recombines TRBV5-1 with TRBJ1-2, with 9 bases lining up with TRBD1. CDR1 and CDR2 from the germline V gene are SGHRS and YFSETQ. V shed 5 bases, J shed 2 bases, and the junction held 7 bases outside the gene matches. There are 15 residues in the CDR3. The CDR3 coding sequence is TGCGCCAGCAGGCAGGACAGGGGAAGGAACTATGGCTACACCTTC. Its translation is CASRQDRGRNYGYTF.

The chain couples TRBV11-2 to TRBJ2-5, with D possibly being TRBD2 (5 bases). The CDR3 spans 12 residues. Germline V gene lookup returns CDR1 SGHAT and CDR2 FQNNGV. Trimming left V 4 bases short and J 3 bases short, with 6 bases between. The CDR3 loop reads CASSSGKETQYF. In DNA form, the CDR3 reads TGTGCCAGCAGCTCGGGAAAAGAGACCCAGTACTTC.

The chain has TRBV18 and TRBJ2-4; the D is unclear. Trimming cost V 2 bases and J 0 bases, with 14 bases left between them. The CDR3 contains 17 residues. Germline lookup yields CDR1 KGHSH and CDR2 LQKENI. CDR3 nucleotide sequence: TGTGCCAGCTCACCAATGGGCAGGTCCATAGCCAAAAACATTCAGTACTTC. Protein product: CASSPMGRSIAKNIQYF.

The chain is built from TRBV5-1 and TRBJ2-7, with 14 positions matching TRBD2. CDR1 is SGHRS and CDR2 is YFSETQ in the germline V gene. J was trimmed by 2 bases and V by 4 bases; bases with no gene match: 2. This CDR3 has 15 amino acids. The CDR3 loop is CASSPTSGRAYEQYF. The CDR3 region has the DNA TGCGCCAGCAGCCCGACTAGCGGGAGGGCCTACGAGCAGTACTTC.

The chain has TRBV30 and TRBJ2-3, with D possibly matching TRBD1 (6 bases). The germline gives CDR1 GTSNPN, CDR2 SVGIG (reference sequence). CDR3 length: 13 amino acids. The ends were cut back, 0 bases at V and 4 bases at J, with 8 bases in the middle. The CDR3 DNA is TGTGCCTGGAGTGTAACAGGGCCAGATACGCAGTATTTT. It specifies CAWSVTGPDTQYF.

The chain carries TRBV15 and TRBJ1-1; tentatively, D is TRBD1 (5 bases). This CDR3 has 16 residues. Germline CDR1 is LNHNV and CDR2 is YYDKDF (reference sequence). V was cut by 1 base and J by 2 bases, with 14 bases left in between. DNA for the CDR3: TGTGCCACCAGCAGAGTGGCCGGGGGAACAAACACTGAAGCTTTCTTT. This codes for CATSRVAGGTNTEAFF. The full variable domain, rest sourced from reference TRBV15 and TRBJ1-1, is DAMVIQNPRYQVTQFGKPVTLSCSQTLNHNVMYWYQQKSSQAPKLLFHYYDKDFNNEADTPDNFQSRRPNTSFCFLDIRSPGLGDTAMYLCATSRVAGGTNTEAFFGQGTRLTVV.

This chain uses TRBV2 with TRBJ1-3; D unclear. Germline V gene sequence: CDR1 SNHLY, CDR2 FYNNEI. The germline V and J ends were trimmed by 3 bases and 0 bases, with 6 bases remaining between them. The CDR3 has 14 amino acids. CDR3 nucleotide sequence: TGTGCCAGCAGTGATCCCCGCTCTGGAAACACCATATATTTT. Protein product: CASSDPRSGNTIYF.

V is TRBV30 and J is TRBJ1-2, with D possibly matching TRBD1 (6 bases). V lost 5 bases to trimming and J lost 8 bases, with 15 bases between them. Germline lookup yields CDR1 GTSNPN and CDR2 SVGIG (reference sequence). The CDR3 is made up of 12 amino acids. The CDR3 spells CAWQGNIYGYTF. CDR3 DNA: TGTGCCTGGCAGGGGAATATCTACGGCTACACCTTC.

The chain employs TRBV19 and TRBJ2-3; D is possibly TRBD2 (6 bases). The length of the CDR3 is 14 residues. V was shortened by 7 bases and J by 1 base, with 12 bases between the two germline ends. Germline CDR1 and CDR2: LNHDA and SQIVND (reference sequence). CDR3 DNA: TGTGCCAGTACCCCGGGACTTCGCACAGATACGCAGTATTTT. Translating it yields CASTPGLRTDTQYF.

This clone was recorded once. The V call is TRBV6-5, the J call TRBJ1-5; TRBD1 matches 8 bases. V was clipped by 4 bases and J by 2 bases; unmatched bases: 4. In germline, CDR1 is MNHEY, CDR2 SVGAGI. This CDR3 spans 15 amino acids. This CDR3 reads CASSSTGDGNQPQHF. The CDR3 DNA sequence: TGTGCCAGCAGTTCGACAGGGGATGGCAATCAGCCCCAGCATTTT.

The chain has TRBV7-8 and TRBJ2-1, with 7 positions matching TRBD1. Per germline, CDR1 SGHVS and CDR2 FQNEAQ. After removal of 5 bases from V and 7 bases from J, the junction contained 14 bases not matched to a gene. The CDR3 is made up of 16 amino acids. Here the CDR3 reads CASSTSTGTVLNEQFF. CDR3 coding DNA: TGTGCCAGCAGCACCTCGACAGGGACCGTCCTAAATGAGCAGTTCTTC.

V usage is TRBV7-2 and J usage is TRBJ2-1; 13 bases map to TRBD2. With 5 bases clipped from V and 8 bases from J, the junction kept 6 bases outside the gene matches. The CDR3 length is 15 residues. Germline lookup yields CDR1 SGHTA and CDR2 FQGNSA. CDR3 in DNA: TGTGCCAGCAGCCAGGGACTAGCGGGGCTGGATGAGCAGTTCTTC. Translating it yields CASSQGLAGLDEQFF.

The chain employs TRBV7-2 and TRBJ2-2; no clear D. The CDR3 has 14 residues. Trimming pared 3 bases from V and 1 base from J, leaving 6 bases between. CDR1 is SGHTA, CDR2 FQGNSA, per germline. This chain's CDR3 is CASSFGRNTGELFF. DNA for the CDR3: TGTGCCAGCAGCTTTGGCAGGAACACCGGGGAGCTGTTTTTT.

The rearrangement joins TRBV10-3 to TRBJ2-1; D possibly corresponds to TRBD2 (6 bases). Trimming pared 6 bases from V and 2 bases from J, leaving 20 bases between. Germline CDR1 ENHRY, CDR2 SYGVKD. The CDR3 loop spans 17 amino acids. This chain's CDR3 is CAISAETIAEPYNEQFF. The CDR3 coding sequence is TGTGCCATCAGCGCCGAAACCATAGCGGAACCCTACAATGAGCAGTTCTTC.

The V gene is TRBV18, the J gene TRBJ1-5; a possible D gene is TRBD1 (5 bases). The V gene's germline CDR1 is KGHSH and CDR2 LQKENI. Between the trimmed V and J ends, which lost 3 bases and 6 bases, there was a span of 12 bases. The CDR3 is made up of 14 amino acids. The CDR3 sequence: CASSPSGGAQPQHF. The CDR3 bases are TGTGCCAGCTCACCCTCAGGCGGGGCTCAGCCCCAGCATTTT.

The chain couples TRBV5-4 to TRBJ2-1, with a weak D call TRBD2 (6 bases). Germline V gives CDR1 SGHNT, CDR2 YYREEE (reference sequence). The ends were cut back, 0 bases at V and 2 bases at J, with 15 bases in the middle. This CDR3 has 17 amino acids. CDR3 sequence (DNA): TGTGCCAGCAGCTTGGGCCCCTTTAGCGGAGCCTACAATGAGCAGTTCTTC. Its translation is CASSLGPFSGAYNEQFF.

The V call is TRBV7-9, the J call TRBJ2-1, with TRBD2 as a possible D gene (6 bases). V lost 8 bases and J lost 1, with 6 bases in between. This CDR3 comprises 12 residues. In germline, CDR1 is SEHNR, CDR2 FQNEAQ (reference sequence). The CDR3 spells CASGGSYNEQFF. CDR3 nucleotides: TGTGCCAGCGGGGGGTCCTACAATGAGCAGTTCTTC.

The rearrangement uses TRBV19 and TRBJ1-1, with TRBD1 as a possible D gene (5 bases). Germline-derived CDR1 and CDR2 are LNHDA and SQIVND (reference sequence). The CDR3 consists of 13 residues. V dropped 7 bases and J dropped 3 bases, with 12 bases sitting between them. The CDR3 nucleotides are TGTGCCAGTACTGAACAGGAGTACACTGAAGCTTTCTTT. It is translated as CASTEQEYTEAFF.

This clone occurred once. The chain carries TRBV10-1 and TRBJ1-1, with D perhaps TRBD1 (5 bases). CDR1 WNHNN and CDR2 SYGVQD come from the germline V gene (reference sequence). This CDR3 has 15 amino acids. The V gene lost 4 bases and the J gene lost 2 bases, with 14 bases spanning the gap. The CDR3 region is CASSGPGFGNTEAFF. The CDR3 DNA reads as TGCGCCAGCAGTGGACCAGGGTTCGGTAACACTGAAGCTTTCTTT.